One and the same sample provided the 10 T cell receptor beta chains below, sequenced in a study of blood T cell repertoires in COVID-19. Generated by immunoSEQ multiplex PCR, the TCRdb table keeps only in-frame clones and is missing some. This sample yields 200,000 to 250,000 clones, of which around 90% are seen a single time; 3.7% belongs to the top ten. The sequenced material came from PBMCs or T cells enriched from blood (not recorded which). Receptor source: a woman aged 25 to 39 who had been exposed to COVID-19.

The chain uses TRBV5-4 and TRBJ1-2; TRBD1 matches at 7 bases. Germline V lookup: CDR1 SGHNT, CDR2 YYREEE (reference sequence). The V and J ends lost 4 bases and 9 bases, in that order; junction bases with no gene match: 15. This CDR3 spans 15 amino acids. The CDR3 loop is CASSPLTGSAFSYTF. DNA of the CDR3: TGTGCCAGCAGCCCGTTGACAGGGAGCGCGTTTAGCTACACCTTC.

The V gene is TRBV7-9, the J gene TRBJ2-7; 11 nucleotides align to TRBD2. CDR3 length: 17 amino acids. V dropped 7 bases and J dropped 3; count of bases not matched to a gene: 14. Germline loops: CDR1 SEHNR, CDR2 FQNEAQ (reference sequence). The CDR3 DNA is TGTGCCAGCACCGTAGGAGCACTAGCGGGAGTGAACTACGAGCAGTACTTC. Translation: CASTVGALAGVNYEQYF.

This sequence joins TRBV9 and TRBJ1-5; D is unresolved. The CDR3 consists of 15 residues. Germline assignment: CDR1 SGDLS and CDR2 YYNGEE. Trimming removed 1 base from V and 6 bases from J, with 14 bases in between. The CDR3 nucleotides are TGTGCCAGCAGCGTAAGCCGGGAGAGGGTTCAGCCCCAGCATTTT. Translating gives CASSVSRERVQPQHF.

V is TRBV7-2 and J is TRBJ2-5; TRBD2 aligns across 8 bases. Trimming at V came to 5 bases and at J to 1 base, leaving 6 bases not matched to a gene. The CDR3 runs to 15 residues. In germline, CDR1 is SGHTA, CDR2 FQGNSA. This chain's CDR3 is CASSVSGTLQETQYF. In DNA form, the CDR3 reads TGTGCCAGCAGCGTTAGCGGGACCCTCCAAGAGACCCAGTACTTC.

A single count supports this clone. This chain uses TRBV18 with TRBJ2-1, with TRBD2 matching 11 bases. The CDR3 runs to 15 residues. In germline, CDR1 is KGHSH, CDR2 LQKENI. V was clipped by 3 bases and J by 5 bases; unmatched bases: 3. DNA of the CDR3: TGTGCCAGCTCACCTCCGGGACTAGCGGACAATGAGCAGTTCTTC. This codes for CASSPPGLADNEQFF.

The chain joins TRBV5-1 to TRBJ1-6, with D perhaps TRBD1 (6 bases). Germline V lookup: CDR1 SGHRS, CDR2 YFSETQ. Trimming pared 4 bases from V and 10 bases from J, leaving 9 bases between. This CDR3 comprises 12 residues. CDR3 in amino acids: CASSPQGSPLHF. The CDR3 DNA sequence: TGCGCCAGCAGCCCACAGGGATCACCCCTCCACTTT.

CDR3 in amino acids: CASSQEEPIVDTQYF. The CDR3 region has the DNA TGCGCCAGCAGCCAAGAGGAGCCCATTGTGGATACGCAGTATTTT. The chain couples TRBV4-1 to TRBJ2-3, with D hard to call. V gave up 0 bases and J gave up 6 bases, with 13 bases separating them. The CDR3 runs to 15 residues. CDR1 is MGHRA and CDR2 is YSYEKL in the germline V gene.

The V gene is TRBV10-3, the J gene TRBJ1-5, with no clear D. Germline V lookup: CDR1 ENHRY, CDR2 SYGVKD. V was clipped by 0 bases and J by 10 bases, with 13 bases between them. This CDR3 is built from 14 residues. This CDR3 reads CAISESGVSSPQHF. CDR3 bases: TGTGCCATCAGTGAGTCCGGGGTGAGTAGCCCCCAGCATTTT.

This clone was seen only once. V usage is TRBV5-1 and J usage is TRBJ1-1; 7 nucleotides align to TRBD1. This CDR3 is 17 amino acids long. The germline CDR1 and CDR2 sequences are SGHRS and YFSETQ. J was trimmed by 3 bases and V by 4 bases; bases with no gene match: 15. The CDR3 DNA sequence: TGCGCCAGCAGCGCCATACAGGGGATAAATTTGTACACTGAAGCTTTCTTT. Its translation: CASSAIQGINLYTEAFF.

The V call is TRBV2, the J call TRBJ1-4, with 9 bases identical to TRBD1. Germline lookup yields CDR1 SNHLY and CDR2 FYNNEI. CDR3 length equals 14 residues. With 6 bases clipped from V and 7 bases from J, the junction kept 6 bases outside the gene matches. The CDR3 spells CASSPDRGIEKLFF. In nucleotides, the CDR3 is TGTGCCAGCAGCCCGGACAGGGGTATTGAAAAACTGTTTTTT.